This passage covers 30 T cell receptor beta chains from one sample sequenced in a study of blood T cell repertoires in COVID-19. Data came from immunoSEQ multiplex PCR; TCRdb stores just in-frame clones and leaves some out. The table includes 80,000 to 100,000 clones, roughly 70% detected once. The sample consisted of peripheral blood. The receptors come from a man aged 65 to 85 with COVID-19, enrolled during active disease.

The chain couples TRBV4-1 to TRBJ2-4, with 15 positions matching TRBD2. With 5 bases clipped from V and 3 bases from J, the junction kept 8 bases outside the gene matches. The CDR3 consists of 18 residues. From germline, CDR1 is MGHRA and CDR2 YSYEKL. CDR3 amino acids: CASSYGLAGGQNKNIQYF. CDR3 in DNA: TGCGCCAGCAGCTACGGACTAGCGGGAGGGCAGAACAAAAACATTCAGTACTTC.

DNA of the CDR3: TGTGCCAGCAGTCTAACGGGTCAGGGCCCAACCGGATCCCTCCACTTT. Translated: CASSLTGQGPTGSLHF. The V call is TRBV27, the J call TRBJ1-6; a possible D gene is TRBD1 (5 bases). CDR1 and CDR2 (germline): MNHEY, SMNVEV (reference sequence). The CDR3 has 16 amino acids. V shed 5 bases and J shed 14 bases, with 25 bases lying between them.

The J gene is TRBJ2-4, the V gene TRBV29-1; D unclear. Germline assignment: CDR1 SQVTM and CDR2 ANQGSEA. V was pared by 6 bases and J by 0 bases, with 12 bases between. The CDR3 is made up of 14 amino acids. CDR3 DNA sequence: TGCAGCGTCGCCCCGGTGGTAGCCAAAAACATTCAGTACTTC. Translated: CSVAPVVAKNIQYF. The whole variable domain, filled in from reference TRBV29-1 and TRBJ2-4, reads SAVISQKPSRDICQRGTSLTIQCQVDSQVTMMFWYRQQPGQSLTLIATANQGSEATYESGFVIDKFPISRPNLTFSTLTVSNMSPEDSSIYLCSVAPVVAKNIQYFGAGTRLSVL.

V and J are TRBV28 and TRBJ2-5; 13 positions agree with TRBD2. In germline, CDR1 is MDHEN, CDR2 SYDVKM. J lost 2 bases, V lost 5 bases, and 5 bases had no gene match. CDR3 length equals 16 residues. CDR3 nucleotide sequence: TGTGCCAGCAGTCCGGGACTAGCGGGGAGACAAGAGACCCAGTACTTC. It specifies CASSPGLAGRQETQYF.

This rearrangement joins TRBV5-4 to TRBJ2-3; 10 nucleotides line up with TRBD2. After removal of 4 bases from V and 4 bases from J, the junction contained 9 bases not matched to a gene. The length of the CDR3 is 16 residues. Germline lookup yields CDR1 SGHNT and CDR2 YYREEE (reference sequence). The CDR3 DNA follows: TGTGCCAGCAGCCAAAACCTAGCGGGAGTGTCAGATACGCAGTATTTT. The encoded protein is CASSQNLAGVSDTQYF.

This clone was observed once. The chain recombines TRBV7-3 with TRBJ2-1, with D unclear. Germline V gene data show CDR1 as SGHTA and CDR2 as FQGTGA. V lost 1 base to trimming and J lost 6 bases, with 10 bases between them. This CDR3 spans 14 amino acids. This chain's CDR3 is CASSLRAAPNEQFF. In DNA, the CDR3 is TGTGCCAGCAGCTTAAGGGCTGCCCCCAATGAGCAGTTCTTC.

The rearrangement uses TRBV6-5 and TRBJ1-6; tentative D call: TRBD1 (6 bases). Between the trimmed V and J ends, which lost 7 bases and 5 bases, there was a span of 12 bases. Germline loops: CDR1 MNHEY, CDR2 SVGAGI. This CDR3 spans 14 amino acids. The CDR3 here is CASKYTGNNSPLHF. The CDR3 bases are TGTGCCAGCAAGTATACAGGGAATAATTCACCCCTCCACTTT.

The chain has TRBV30 and TRBJ2-7; 7 bases are shared with TRBD2. CDR1 and CDR2 from the germline V gene are GTSNPN and SVGIG (reference sequence). V gave up 0 bases and J gave up 4 bases; unmatched junction bases: 18. The CDR3 runs to 18 residues. CDR3 sequence: CAWSVGTSSRTRGYEQYF. In nucleotides, the CDR3 is TGTGCCTGGAGTGTCGGGACCTCTTCGAGGACTAGAGGTTACGAGCAGTACTTC.

The V gene is TRBV27, the J gene TRBJ1-5; 8 bases line up with TRBD1. Germline V gives CDR1 MNHEY, CDR2 SMNVEV (reference sequence). The ends lost 2 bases at V and 3 bases at J; junction bases unmatched: 12. The CDR3 extends over 18 amino acids. CDR3 nucleotides: TGTGCCAGCAGTTTAGGGGGCCTCCAGGGGGCTCACAATCAGCCCCAGCATTTT. It yields the protein CASSLGGLQGAHNQPQHF.

The chain joins TRBV3-1 (or the pseudogene TRBV3-2) to TRBJ1-1; 10 bases map to TRBD1. The CDR3 spans 16 residues. V trimming: 2 bases; J trimming: 5 bases; junction bases outside the gene matches: 8. CDR1 is LGHDT, CDR2 YNNKEL, per germline (reference sequence). The CDR3 region has the DNA TGTGCCAGCAGCCAATACCTGACAGGGGGCCAAACTGAAGCTTTCTTT. Its protein is CASSQYLTGGQTEAFF.

The chain joins TRBV12-3 or TRBV12-4 to TRBJ1-2; D gene unclear. The CDR3 consists of 13 residues. V was cut by 2 bases and J by 0 bases, with 4 bases left in between. CDR3 in amino acids: CASSLQTNYGYTF. The CDR3 region has the DNA TGTGCCAGCAGTTTACAGACTAACTATGGCTACACCTTC.

This clone is medium-sized (0.01 to 0.1%) in the sample. The V and J genes are TRBV5-1 and TRBJ2-7; 10 bases agree with TRBD2. V lost 5 bases to trimming and J lost 4 bases; unmatched junction nucleotides: 6. The germline gives CDR1 SGHRS, CDR2 YFSETQ. This CDR3 is built from 14 residues. CDR3 DNA sequence: TGCGCCAGCAGACCCTCTAGCGGGAGTTACGAGCAGTACTTC. Its translation is CASRPSSGSYEQYF.

This chain connects TRBV2 to TRBJ2-1, with TRBD2 matching over 10 bases. The CDR3 is 13 amino acids. CDR1 is SNHLY and CDR2 is FYNNEI in the germline V gene. The ends lost 2 bases at V and 14 bases at J; junction bases unmatched: 6. This CDR3 is CASSEYGSGREFF. The CDR3 nucleotides are TGTGCCAGCAGTGAATATGGAAGCGGGAGGGAGTTCTTC.

This rearrangement joins TRBV6-2 or TRBV6-3 to TRBJ2-5; 11 bases map to TRBD2. V shed 5 bases, J shed 5 bases, and the junction held 4 bases outside the gene matches. The germline V gene has CDR1 MNHEY and CDR2 SVGEGT. This CDR3 is built from 14 residues. CDR3 in DNA: TGTGCCAGCAGTAGACTAGCGGGAAGGGAGACCCAGTACTTC. It yields the protein CASSRLAGRETQYF.

The chain couples TRBV5-4 to TRBJ2-5, with D perhaps TRBD2 (5 bases). Germline V CDR1 and CDR2: SGHNT, YYREEE (reference sequence). V was trimmed by 2 bases and J by 5 bases, leaving 10 bases between them. The CDR3 spans 13 residues. The CDR3 bases are TGTGCCAGCAGCTTCCCGGGGTCGGAGACCCAGTACTTC. The encoded protein is CASSFPGSETQYF.

The chain carries TRBV28 and TRBJ1-2; unclear D gene. The CDR3 is made up of 11 amino acids. Trimming took off 10 bases at V and 5 bases at J, with 11 bases between the two ends. The germline CDR1 and CDR2 sequences are MDHEN and SYDVKM. The CDR3 is CATSVPYGYTF. The CDR3 DNA follows: TGTGCCACCTCAGTGCCGTATGGCTACACCTTC.

This clone has more than one count but fewer than ten. No conserved phenylalanine or tryptophan ends this CDR3, so it is likely a read error. The DNA is left out, because the CDR3 cannot be placed on it with certainty; the CDR3 is given as TCRdb lists it. The V call is TRBV4-2, the J call TRBJ2-7; the D call in the table, TRBD1, was not verified against the DNA. Germline V gives CDR1 LGHNA, CDR2 YNFKEQ. Including both end residues, the CDR3 is 18 amino acids long. CDR3 amino acids: CASSQDWHRYREPLSGFY.

The chain uses TRBV9 and TRBJ2-1; 7 bases agree with TRBD1. The CDR3 sequence is 15 residues long. The V segment lost 2 bases and the J segment 10 bases; nucleotides outside the gene matches: 12. In germline, CDR1 is SGDLS, CDR2 YYNGEE. The CDR3 nucleotides read TGTGCCAGCAGCGTGAGGACAGGATCTTCGGGGGAGCAGTTCTTC. Its protein is CASSVRTGSSGEQFF. The entire variable domain, with the rest obtained from reference TRBV9 and TRBJ2-1, is as follows: DSGVTQTPKHLITATGQRVTLRCSPRSGDLSVYWYQQSLDQGLQFLIQYYNGEERAKGNILERFSAQQFPDLHSELNLSSLELGDSALYFCASSVRTGSSGEQFFGPGTRLTVL.

J is TRBJ1-1 and V is TRBV27, with 10 bases matching TRBD1. The V segment lost 6 bases and the J segment 2 bases; nucleotides outside the gene matches: 6. The germline CDR1 and CDR2 sequences are MNHEY and SMNVEV (reference sequence). The CDR3 runs to 15 residues. The CDR3 loop is CASSRGQGVNTEAFF. In nucleotides, the CDR3 is TGTGCCAGCAGCCGAGGACAGGGGGTTAACACTGAAGCTTTCTTT.

The V and J genes are TRBV27 and TRBJ2-7, with TRBD1 matching over 7 bases. V lost 0 bases and J lost 6; bases outside the gene matches: 5. Germline loops: CDR1 MNHEY, CDR2 SMNVEV (reference sequence). CDR3 size: 14 residues. The CDR3 reads CASSLSRQGSEQYF. The CDR3 DNA follows: TGTGCCAGCAGTTTATCCCGACAGGGCTCCGAGCAGTACTTC.

This chain connects TRBV19 to TRBJ2-2; TRBD2 matches 11 bases. Trimming took 7 bases from V and 3 from J; bases not matched to a gene: 10. CDR1 and CDR2 (germline): LNHDA, SQIVND (reference sequence). The CDR3 has 17 amino acids. CDR3 protein: CASTPFIAGGDTGELFF. CDR3 coding DNA: TGTGCCAGTACCCCCTTCATAGCGGGGGGGGACACCGGGGAGCTGTTTTTT.

The J gene is TRBJ1-5, the V gene TRBV30, with D maybe TRBD1 (5 bases). Germline V gene lookup returns CDR1 GTSNPN and CDR2 SVGIG (reference sequence). V shed 4 bases and J shed 11 bases, with 18 bases lying between them. The length of the CDR3 is 13 residues. For the CDR3, the DNA is TGTGCCTGGACCTCGGGACTCCTGCCGACCCAGCATTTT. It specifies CAWTSGLLPTQHF.

This chain uses TRBV5-1 with TRBJ2-1; 9 nucleotides agree with TRBD2. The germline V gene has CDR1 SGHRS and CDR2 YFSETQ. V shed 2 bases, J shed 9 bases, and the junction held 6 bases outside the gene matches. This CDR3 comprises 14 residues. This chain's CDR3 is CASSFSGSVGEQFF. The CDR3 nucleotides are TGCGCCAGCAGCTTTAGCGGGAGCGTCGGTGAGCAGTTCTTC.

The J gene is TRBJ2-3, the V gene TRBV2; a weak D match, TRBD2 (7 bases). The CDR3 extends over 14 amino acids. Per the germline V gene, CDR1 is SNHLY and CDR2 is FYNNEI. The V end lost 8 bases, the J end lost 0 bases, and 12 bases lay between the germline ends. The CDR3 DNA reads as TGTGCCAGCCGCGGGGGCGGTAGCACAGATACGCAGTATTTT. Its translation: CASRGGGSTDTQYF.

The J gene is TRBJ2-7, the V gene TRBV6-6; TRBD2 matches at 10 bases. V gave up 5 bases and J gave up 2 bases; unmatched junction bases: 9. Per the germline V gene, CDR1 is MNHNY and CDR2 is SVGAGI (reference sequence). The CDR3 covers 16 residues. CDR3 in amino acids: CASSTYSSGSPYEQYF. The CDR3 DNA follows: TGTGCCAGCAGTACCTATTCTAGCGGGAGCCCCTACGAGCAGTACTTC.

This clone was seen a few times. V gene TRBV9 combines with J gene TRBJ2-1; 7 nucleotides line up with TRBD2. This CDR3 region has 15 residues. Germline V gives CDR1 SGDLS, CDR2 YYNGEE. The junction had 6 bases not matched to a gene; V was cut back by 0 bases and J by 6 bases. The CDR3 loop reads CASSVDAGVGNEQFF. CDR3 sequence (DNA): TGTGCCAGCAGCGTAGACGCGGGAGTGGGCAATGAGCAGTTCTTC.

This clone was observed a handful of times. The V call is TRBV25-1, the J call TRBJ2-1; 7 positions agree with TRBD2. CDR1 and CDR2 from the germline V gene are MGHDK and SYGVNS. Trimming at V came to 1 base and at J to 2 bases, leaving 8 bases not matched to a gene. The CDR3 has 17 amino acids. CDR3 in amino acids: CASSEWGGREAYNEQFF. CDR3 bases: TGTGCCAGCAGTGAATGGGGTGGGAGGGAGGCCTACAATGAGCAGTTCTTC.

This CDR3 is CASSLPGHTTDTQYF. In DNA form, the CDR3 reads TGTGCCAGCAGCTTACCGGGACACACCACAGATACGCAGTATTTT. The chain is built from TRBV5-6 and TRBJ2-3, with a possible D match to TRBD1 (6 bases). This CDR3 has 15 amino acids. V dropped 2 bases and J dropped 2 bases, with 12 bases sitting between them. CDR1 SGHDT and CDR2 YYEEEE come from the germline V gene. Filled out from reference TRBV5-6 and TRBJ2-3, the complete variable domain reads DAGVTQSPTHLIKTRGQQVTLRCSPKSGHDTVSWYQQALGQGPQFIFQYYEEEERQRGNFPDRFSGHQFPNYSSELNVNALLLGDSALYLCASSLPGHTTDTQYFGPGTRLTVL.

CDR3 in amino acids: CASSLTGPTPDTQYF. As DNA, the CDR3 is TGTGCCAGCAGTTTAACAGGGCCTACGCCAGATACGCAGTATTTT. The chain recombines TRBV28 with TRBJ2-3; D is possibly TRBD1 (6 bases). CDR1 is MDHEN, CDR2 SYDVKM, per germline. This CDR3 comprises 15 residues. V gave up 2 bases and J gave up 4 bases, with 13 bases separating them.

V usage is TRBV30 and J usage is TRBJ1-6, with D unresolved. V lost 5 bases to trimming and J lost 0 bases, with 8 bases between them. The CDR3 consists of 14 residues. Germline values: CDR1 GTSNPN, CDR2 SVGIG (reference sequence). The CDR3: CAWGGHSYNSPLHF. The CDR3 region has the DNA TGTGCCTGGGGAGGGCACTCCTATAATTCACCCCTCCACTTT.